This passage covers 30 T cell receptor beta chains from one sample sequenced in a study of T cells after somatic rescue of genetic block (dated by TCRdb to the early 2020s). Library creation used the immunoSEQ multiplex PCR assay. TCRdb's version of the immuneACCESS table is confined to in-frame rearrangements and falls short of the full clone set. An unresolved V gene accounts for under half of the shortfall where checked; the remainder is of unknown origin. The sample data list about 110,000 clones, and 75% to 95% of these were observed just once. The ten largest clones represent over 1.1% of the sample. Input material: peripheral blood mononuclear cells (PBMCs). The receptors were sampled from a woman younger than 30.

The rearrangement joins TRBV7-6 to TRBJ2-7; D is uncertain. Germline values: CDR1 SGHVS, CDR2 FNYEAQ. Trimming took 5 bases from V and 3 from J, leaving 17 bases between them. The CDR3 consists of 15 residues. The CDR3 region has the DNA TGTGCCAGCAGCCCCTTAGCAGTCAGTTACTACGAGCAGTACTTC. Its translation: CASSPLAVSYYEQYF. Complete variable domain (other parts from reference TRBV7-6 and TRBJ2-7): GAGVSQSPRYKVTKRGQDVALRCDPISGHVSLYWYRQALGQGPEFLTYFNYEAQQDKSGLPNDRFSAERPEGSISTLTIQRTEQRDSAMYRCASSPLAVSYYEQYFGPGTRLTVT.

This rearrangement joins TRBV2 to TRBJ1-1, with D unresolved. CDR3 size: 14 residues. The ends were cut back, 2 bases at V and 1 base at J, with 8 bases in the middle. Looked up from germline, CDR1 is SNHLY and CDR2 is FYNNEI. Here the CDR3 DNA reads TGTGCCAGCAGTGAATACGGGGAGAACACTGAAGCTTTCTTT. Protein sequence: CASSEYGENTEAFF.

This clone was found a few times. This rearrangement joins TRBV18 to TRBJ1-4; D is unresolved. Trimming took 6 bases from V and 8 from J, leaving 7 bases between them. This CDR3 has 11 amino acids. CDR1 and CDR2 from the germline V gene are KGHSH and LQKENI. The CDR3 loop is CASSQAEKLFF. As DNA, the CDR3 is TGTGCCAGCTCGCAGGCCGAAAAACTGTTTTTT.

The rearrangement joins TRBV14 to TRBJ2-3; 9 positions agree with TRBD2. Germline trimming cut 3 bases from V and 1 base from J; bases unmatched to any gene: 5. This CDR3 comprises 16 residues. CDR1 is SGHDN and CDR2 is FVKESK in the germline V gene. CDR3 amino acids: CASSQMIAGGTDTQYF. The DNA of the CDR3 is TGTGCCAGCAGCCAGATGATAGCGGGGGGCACAGATACGCAGTATTTT. The complete variable domain, with remaining parts taken from reference TRBV14 and TRBJ2-3, reads EAGVTQFPSHSVIEKGQTVTLRCDPISGHDNLYWYRRVMGKEIKFLLHFVKESKQDESGMPNNRFLAERTGGTYSTLKVQPAELEDSGVYFCASSQMIAGGTDTQYFGPGTRLTVL.

This chain connects TRBV9 to TRBJ1-6, with D maybe TRBD1 (5 bases). V was trimmed by 3 bases and J by 3 bases, leaving 13 bases between them. The CDR3 contains 16 residues. Germline V gene data show CDR1 as SGDLS and CDR2 as YYNGEE. Here the CDR3 DNA reads TGTGCCAGCAGCGGTGGCTCGGGGGGCTATAATTCACCCCTCCACTTT. Translation gives CASSGGSGGYNSPLHF.

The gene calls are TRBV11-2 and TRBJ2-1, with TRBD1 as a possible D gene (6 bases). V lost 6 bases and J lost 0, with 15 bases in between. The CDR3 totals 16 residues. Germline V gene data show CDR1 as SGHAT and CDR2 as FQNNGV. The CDR3: CASRKGVDSSYNEQFF. DNA of the CDR3: TGTGCCAGCAGGAAGGGGGTAGACTCCTCCTACAATGAGCAGTTCTTC.

In DNA form, the CDR3 reads TGCAGCGTGGAGCCTGTCTCTGGAAACACCATATATTTT. Amino acid sequence: CSVEPVSGNTIYF. The V and J genes are TRBV29-1 and TRBJ1-3; D uncertain. The CDR3 is 13 amino acids. V lost 6 bases to trimming and J lost 0 bases, with 9 bases between them. Germline assignment: CDR1 SQVTM and CDR2 ANQGSEA.

This clone was counted a single time. Germline and junction disagree at one end, which may indicate a read error. This rearrangement joins TRBV4-1 to TRBJ2-7; 10 bases fit TRBD1. The CDR3 loop spans 15 amino acids. Looked up from germline, CDR1 is MGHRA and CDR2 is YSYEKL. CDR3 coding DNA: TGCGCCAGCAGCCAACGCGACAGGGGGCCGTACGGGCAGTACTTC. Translation gives CASSQRDRGPYGQYF.

The rearrangement links TRBV18 to TRBJ1-1; D may be TRBD1 (5 bases). The CDR3 extends over 14 amino acids. CDR1 and CDR2 from the germline V gene are KGHSH and LQKENI. Trimming left V 2 bases short and J 0 bases short, with 7 bases between. Here the CDR3 reads CASSPSGVNTEAFF. The CDR3 coding sequence is TGTGCCAGCTCACCATCGGGGGTGAACACTGAAGCTTTCTTT.

This sequence joins TRBV7-2 and TRBJ1-6; 8 bases map to TRBD1. Germline CDR1 is SGHTA and CDR2 is FQGNSA. The junction had 10 bases not matched to a gene; V was cut back by 5 bases and J by 7 bases. The CDR3 sequence is 16 residues long. CDR3 sequence: CASSASGQGTNSPLHF. In DNA form, the CDR3 reads TGTGCCAGCAGCGCGAGCGGACAGGGAACAAATTCACCCCTCCACTTT.

The V gene is TRBV15, the J gene TRBJ2-2; 11 nucleotides line up with TRBD1. V lost 3 bases and J lost 3; bases outside the gene matches: 6. CDR3 length: 17 residues. Germline loops: CDR1 LNHNV, CDR2 YYDKDF (reference sequence). CDR3 residues: CATSSLWDRGDTGELFF. The CDR3 DNA reads TGTGCCACCAGCAGCCTCTGGGACAGGGGGGACACCGGGGAGCTGTTTTTT.

The chain combines TRBV18 with TRBJ1-1, with a weak D call TRBD1 (6 bases). This CDR3 has 18 residues. Germline assignment: CDR1 KGHSH and CDR2 LQKENI. V was shortened by 0 bases and J by 4 bases, with 21 bases between the two germline ends. The CDR3 sequence is CASSPPGGQLGAATEAFF. In DNA form, the CDR3 reads TGTGCCAGCTCACCACCGGGTGGACAGCTGGGGGCCGCCACTGAAGCTTTCTTT.

This chain links TRBV13 with TRBJ2-7, with TRBD2 identical over 12 bases. This CDR3 is 16 amino acids long. J was trimmed by 7 bases and V by 6 bases; bases with no gene match: 13. CDR1 is PRHDT, CDR2 FYEKMQ, per germline (reference sequence). CDR3 DNA: TGTGCCAGCAGAGTTGGGACTAGCGGGCTCCACCAGGAGCAGTACTTC. It translates to CASRVGTSGLHQEQYF. Looking up the rest from reference TRBV13 and TRBJ2-7 gives the full variable domain: AAGVIQSPRHLIKEKRETATLKCYPIPRHDTVYWYQQGPGQDPQFLISFYEKMQSDKGSIPDRFSAQQFSDYHSELNMSSLELGDSALYFCASRVGTSGLHQEQYFGPGTRLTVT.

The chain carries TRBV7-2 and TRBJ2-2, with D perhaps given as TRBD1 or TRBD2 (7 bases each). Per the germline V gene, CDR1 is SGHTA and CDR2 is FQGNSA. The CDR3 extends over 14 amino acids. The ends were cut back, 5 bases at V and 8 bases at J, with 15 bases in the middle. The CDR3 protein is CASSVRQGGGELFF. CDR3 DNA sequence: TGTGCCAGCAGCGTTAGACAGGGAGGGGGGGAGCTGTTTTTT.

V and J are TRBV7-9 and TRBJ2-3; 8 bases match TRBD2. V was pared by 5 bases and J by 1 base, with 8 bases of the junction left unmatched. This CDR3 has 16 amino acids. CDR1 and CDR2 (germline): SEHNR, FQNEAQ (reference sequence). This chain's CDR3 is CASSTRGGRGTDTQYF. CDR3 DNA: TGTGCCAGCAGCACCCGGGGGGGCCGGGGCACAGATACGCAGTATTTT.

The chain joins TRBV7-6 to TRBJ2-7, with a weak D call TRBD2 (7 bases). CDR1 is SGHVS, CDR2 FNYEAQ, per germline. This CDR3 is 15 amino acids long. With 1 base removed from V and 2 bases from J, the gap between germline ends came to 12 bases. Written as DNA, the CDR3 is TGTGCCAGCAGCTTAGAGGGGGGGGAAACCTACGAGCAGTACTTC. As protein: CASSLEGGETYEQYF.

The rearrangement joins TRBV7-8 to TRBJ2-7; possibly TRBD2 for D (5 bases). This CDR3 has 12 residues. Germline lookup yields CDR1 SGHVS and CDR2 FQNEAQ. Trimming left V 3 bases short and J 5 bases short, with 8 bases between. Here the CDR3 DNA reads TGTGCCAGCAGCTTTAAGGGAGACGAGCAGTACTTC. As protein: CASSFKGDEQYF.

The rearrangement links TRBV2 to TRBJ1-2; perhaps TRBD1 as D (5 bases). Germline-derived CDR1 and CDR2 are SNHLY and FYNNEI. V dropped 6 bases and J dropped 1 base, with 18 bases sitting between them. CDR3 size: 16 residues. The CDR3 sequence: CASRALGRGINYGYTF. The CDR3, as DNA: TGTGCCAGCAGAGCCCTGGGGCGGGGGATTAACTATGGCTACACCTTC. Full variable domain (remainder filled in from reference TRBV2 and TRBJ1-2): EPEVTQTPSHQVTQMGQEVILRCVPISNHLYFYWYRQILGQKVEFLVSFYNNEISEKSEIFDDQFSVERPDGSNFTLKIRSTKLEDSAMYFCASRALGRGINYGYTFGSGTRLTVV.

This sequence joins TRBV19 and TRBJ1-1, with TRBD1 matching over 9 bases. CDR1 is LNHDA and CDR2 is SQIVND in the germline V gene (reference sequence). Trimming took 5 bases from V and 3 from J; bases not matched to a gene: 1. CDR3 length: 13 residues. The CDR3 is CASSWTGDTEAFF. As DNA, the CDR3 is TGTGCCAGTAGTTGGACAGGGGACACTGAAGCTTTCTTT.

The V and J genes are TRBV5-1 and TRBJ1-1; a possible D gene is TRBD1 (5 bases). V gave up 2 bases and J gave up 5 bases, with 13 bases separating them. The CDR3 sequence is 14 residues long. Germline loops: CDR1 SGHRS, CDR2 YFSETQ. CDR3 coding DNA: TGCGCCAGCAGCTTTTACCAGGGTTGGACTGAAGCTTTCTTT. Translation gives CASSFYQGWTEAFF.

The chain recombines TRBV7-2 with TRBJ2-3; D is ambiguous. Trimming cost V 3 bases and J 2 bases, with 12 bases left between them. Germline assignment: CDR1 SGHTA and CDR2 FQGNSA. The CDR3 is made up of 15 amino acids. The CDR3 sequence is CASSFRADTTDTQYF. CDR3 in DNA: TGTGCCAGCAGCTTTCGGGCAGATACCACAGATACGCAGTATTTT.

The rearrangement joins TRBV5-1 to TRBJ1-1; no firm D call. This CDR3 is 13 amino acids long. V lost 0 bases and J lost 5, with 8 bases in between. Per germline, CDR1 SGHRS and CDR2 YFSETQ. CDR3 residues: CASSLGSGTEAFF. CDR3 nucleotide sequence: TGCGCCAGCAGCTTGGGATCCGGGACTGAAGCTTTCTTT.

The chain couples TRBV4-3 to TRBJ1-1; possible D gene TRBD1, 5 bases. CDR1 is LGHNA, CDR2 YSLEER, per germline. The CDR3 runs 14 residues. V lost 2 bases to trimming and J lost 5 bases, with 12 bases between them. The CDR3 sequence: CASSQFGGETEAFF. As DNA, the CDR3 is TGCGCCAGCAGCCAATTTGGGGGTGAGACTGAAGCTTTCTTT.

In its sample, this clone was seen a few times. The gene calls are TRBV4-3 and TRBJ1-1; D unresolved. Trimming removed 0 bases from V and 6 bases from J, with 11 bases in between. This CDR3 region has 14 residues. Germline loops: CDR1 LGHNA, CDR2 YSLEER. The CDR3 sequence is CASSQETWVPEAFF. CDR3 nucleotide sequence: TGCGCCAGCAGCCAAGAAACGTGGGTCCCTGAAGCTTTCTTT.

As regards this clone: The sample has other DNA sequences that encode this CDR3 too. The CDR3 here is CASSEQGSSYEQYF. The CDR3 DNA is TGTGCCAGCAGTGAACAGGGTTCCTCCTACGAGCAGTACTTC. V is TRBV2 and J is TRBJ2-7; D might be TRBD1 (5 bases). CDR3 length: 14 residues. The V gene lost 2 bases and the J gene lost 0 bases, with 8 bases spanning the gap. The germline CDR1 and CDR2 sequences are SNHLY and FYNNEI.

Here the CDR3 DNA reads TGTGCCAGCAGATCCCCGGGACAGCACGAGACCCAGTACTTC. Protein: CASRSPGQHETQYF. This chain uses TRBV6-5 with TRBJ2-5; 7 nucleotides line up with TRBD1. There are 14 residues in the CDR3. Germline V gene data show CDR1 as MNHEY and CDR2 as SVGAGI. After removal of 6 bases from V and 5 bases from J, the junction contained 9 bases not matched to a gene.

The chain couples TRBV5-6 to TRBJ2-5, with 10 nucleotides matching TRBD2. The CDR3 consists of 17 residues. CDR1 is SGHDT, CDR2 YYEEEE, per germline. Trimming removed 1 base from V and 1 base from J; junction bases left unmatched: 7. The CDR3 reads CASSLPSGGLLQETQYF. CDR3 coding DNA: TGTGCCAGCAGCTTGCCTAGCGGGGGACTCCTCCAAGAGACCCAGTACTTC.

This clone was found a few times. The chain employs TRBV9 and TRBJ1-2, with no clear D. Germline V CDR1 and CDR2: SGDLS, YYNGEE. The V end lost 1 base, the J end lost 0 bases, and 10 bases lay between the germline ends. This CDR3 is built from 15 residues. The CDR3 loop is CASSVSRVSNYGYTF. In DNA form, the CDR3 reads TGTGCCAGCAGCGTATCAAGGGTTTCTAACTATGGCTACACCTTC.

The rearrangement links TRBV6-1 to TRBJ1-1; D is unresolved. V lost 4 bases and J lost 1, with 13 bases in between. CDR3 size: 15 residues. Germline CDR1 and CDR2: MNHNS and SASEGT. The CDR3: CASSGLLNPNTEAFF. For the CDR3, the DNA is TGTGCCAGCAGTGGGCTCTTAAACCCGAACACTGAAGCTTTCTTT.

The chain employs TRBV11-2 and TRBJ1-3, with TRBD1 matching 7 bases. The ends lost 5 bases at V and 4 bases at J; junction bases unmatched: 8. Germline V CDR1 and CDR2: SGHAT, FQNNGV. This CDR3 comprises 15 residues. The CDR3 bases are TGTGCCAGCAGCCCACAGGGGACAGCCGGAAACACCATATATTTT. The encoded protein is CASSPQGTAGNTIYF. The full variable domain, completed using reference TRBV11-2 and TRBJ1-3, is EAGVAQSPRYKIIEKRQSVAFWCNPISGHATLYWYQQILGQGPKLLIQFQNNGVVDDSQLPKDRFSAERLKGVDSTLKIQPAKLEDSAVYLCASSPQGTAGNTIYFGEGSWLTVV.